Following are 26 T cell receptor beta chains from one sample sequenced in a study of blood T cell repertoires in COVID-19. Profiling relied on immunoSEQ multiplex PCR, and the TCRdb table lists in-frame clones only, not all of them. This sample has 200,000 or so clones; approximately 90% occur once, and the top ten carry over 3%. The sample consisted of PBMCs or T cells enriched from blood (not recorded which). These receptors were taken from a woman aged 35 to 49 with acute COVID-19.

V usage is TRBV5-1 and J usage is TRBJ2-1; 12 bases agree with TRBD2. Unmatched junction bases numbered 8, after V lost 4 bases and J lost 6 bases. The germline CDR1 and CDR2 sequences are SGHRS and YFSETQ. This CDR3 contains 16 residues. The CDR3 loop is CASSLILAGGTNEQFF. For the CDR3, the DNA is TGCGCCAGCAGCCTTATCCTAGCGGGGGGGACCAATGAGCAGTTCTTC.

V is TRBV11-2 and J is TRBJ2-1; 8 nucleotides align to TRBD2. The CDR3 runs 12 residues. V trimming: 5 bases; J trimming: 9 bases; junction bases outside the gene matches: 3. The germline V gene encodes CDR1 SGHAT and CDR2 FQNNGV. CDR3 residues: CASSPGGGEQFF. In DNA, the CDR3 is TGTGCCAGCAGCCCGGGGGGGGGTGAGCAGTTCTTC.

The chain is built from TRBV25-1 and TRBJ2-5; 12 bases are a match to TRBD1. Unmatched junction bases numbered 8, after V lost 6 bases and J lost 3 bases. The CDR3 contains 16 residues. CDR1 is MGHDK, CDR2 SYGVNS, per germline. Written as DNA, the CDR3 is TGTGCCAGCAGCGGATCTGGGACAGGGGGCGAAGAGACCCAGTACTTC. Protein product: CASSGSGTGGEETQYF.

The gene calls are TRBV5-1 and TRBJ1-1; TRBD1 might be the D (5 bases). The length of the CDR3 is 13 residues. CDR1 and CDR2 from the germline V gene are SGHRS and YFSETQ. Trimming stripped 4 bases from V and 1 base from J, with 8 bases between. The CDR3 DNA reads as TGCGCCAGCAGCGAGGACACGAACACTGAAGCTTTCTTT. Protein: CASSEDTNTEAFF.

V and J are TRBV25-1 and TRBJ1-4; 9 positions match TRBD1. Germline CDR1 reads MGHDK; CDR2 reads SYGVNS. This CDR3 is 14 amino acids long. Trimming at V came to 8 bases and at J to 4 bases, leaving 5 bases not matched to a gene. The CDR3 DNA sequence: TGTGCCAGCTCCCCGGGACAGGGTAATGAAAAACTGTTTTTT. This sequence encodes CASSPGQGNEKLFF.

This chain connects TRBV9 to TRBJ2-1, with D tentatively TRBD2 (5 bases). This CDR3 has 12 amino acids. Trimming removed 3 bases from V and 10 bases from J, with 11 bases in between. CDR1 is SGDLS and CDR2 is YYNGEE in the germline V gene. This CDR3 is CASSDGITEQFF. The CDR3 DNA sequence: TGTGCCAGCAGCGACGGGATCACGGAGCAGTTCTTC.

The V and J genes are TRBV5-1 and TRBJ2-5; 7 bases agree with TRBD1. Germline CDR1 is SGHRS and CDR2 is YFSETQ. The CDR3 is made up of 14 amino acids. V gave up 0 bases and J gave up 5 bases; unmatched junction bases: 4. CDR3 in amino acids: CASSLAEGAETQYF. The CDR3, as DNA: TGCGCCAGCAGCTTGGCCGAGGGGGCGGAGACCCAGTACTTC. Complete variable domain (other parts from reference TRBV5-1 and TRBJ2-5): KAGVTQTPRYLIKTRGQQVTLSCSPISGHRSVSWYQQTPGQGLQFLFEYFSETQRNKGNFPGRFSGRQFSNSRSEMNVSTLELGDSALYLCASSLAEGAETQYFGPGTRLLVL.

The genes are TRBV25-1 and TRBJ1-3; D gene ambiguous. The CDR3 consists of 14 residues. Trimming pared 4 bases from V and 9 bases from J, leaving 16 bases between. The germline V gene encodes CDR1 MGHDK and CDR2 SYGVNS. In DNA form, the CDR3 reads TGTGCCAGCAGTGGGACCCCCCGCGGGAGCACCATATATTTT. Encoded protein: CASSGTPRGSTIYF.

This clone was recorded once. The chain has TRBV18 and TRBJ1-2, with 9 bases lining up with TRBD1. V shed 3 bases and J 4 bases; nucleotides not matched to a gene: 6. The V gene's germline CDR1 is KGHSH and CDR2 LQKENI. The CDR3 is 15 residues long. Here the CDR3 DNA reads TGTGCCAGCTCACCCCTGGACAGGGGAAGCTATGGCTACACCTTC. Amino acids: CASSPLDRGSYGYTF.

This chain links TRBV19 with TRBJ1-5; 9 bases line up with TRBD1. The CDR3 consists of 16 residues. V shed 5 bases, J shed 4 bases, and the junction held 9 bases outside the gene matches. Per the germline V gene, CDR1 is LNHDA and CDR2 is SQIVND (reference sequence). CDR3 sequence reads: CASSSFDRGINQPQHF. CDR3 DNA sequence: TGTGCCAGTAGTTCCTTCGACAGGGGGATAAATCAGCCCCAGCATTTT.

The J gene is TRBJ1-6, the V gene TRBV19, with TRBD1 identical over 7 bases. This CDR3 comprises 14 residues. With 7 bases clipped from V and 6 bases from J, the junction kept 6 bases outside the gene matches. CDR1 LNHDA and CDR2 SQIVND come from the germline V gene (reference sequence). The chain's CDR3 is CASKGTAFNSPLHF. CDR3 DNA: TGTGCCAGTAAGGGGACAGCGTTTAATTCACCCCTCCACTTT.

The CDR3 sequence: CASSSDPRGFTEAFF. The CDR3 nucleotides are TGCGCCAGCAGCTCCGATCCCAGGGGTTTCACTGAAGCTTTCTTT. This chain joins TRBV5-1 and TRBJ1-1; D might be TRBD1 (6 bases). V lost 3 bases and J lost 4, with 16 bases in between. This CDR3 comprises 15 residues. Germline CDR1 is SGHRS and CDR2 is YFSETQ.

The chain couples TRBV7-6 to TRBJ2-4; unclear D gene. CDR3 length equals 14 residues. CDR1 SGHVS and CDR2 FNYEAQ come from the germline V gene. Trimming pared 4 bases from V and 0 bases from J, leaving 7 bases between. Here the CDR3 reads CASSSVVAKNIQYF. Here the CDR3 DNA reads TGTGCCAGCAGCTCAGTCGTAGCCAAAAACATTCAGTACTTC.

The rearrangement uses TRBV19 and TRBJ1-2; 7 bases match TRBD1. This CDR3 is 15 amino acids long. Looked up from germline, CDR1 is LNHDA and CDR2 is SQIVND (reference sequence). J lost 6 bases, V lost 5 bases, and 12 bases had no gene match. CDR3 in DNA: TGTGCCAGTAGTGTTACCGGGACAGTCGGCCATGGCTACACCTTC. It encodes CASSVTGTVGHGYTF. Variable domain in full (rest from reference TRBV19 and TRBJ1-2): DGGITQSPKYLFRKEGQNVTLSCEQNLNHDAMYWYRQDPGQGLRLIYYSQIVNDFQKGDIAEGYSVSREKKESFPLTVTSAQKNPTAFYLCASSVTGTVGHGYTFGSGTRLTVV.

V usage is TRBV18 and J usage is TRBJ1-1; D gene ambiguous. Looked up from germline, CDR1 is KGHSH and CDR2 is LQKENI. This CDR3 has 13 amino acids. The ends were cut back, 8 bases at V and 3 bases at J, with 13 bases in the middle. CDR3: CASQKAGYTEAFF. The CDR3 DNA sequence: TGTGCCAGCCAAAAGGCGGGGTACACTGAAGCTTTCTTT. Drawing the rest from reference TRBV18 and TRBJ1-1, the complete variable domain is NAGVMQNPRHLVRRRGQEARLRCSPMKGHSHVYWYRQLPEEGLKFMVYLQKENIIDESGMPKERFSAEFPKEGPSILRIQQVVRGDSAAYFCASQKAGYTEAFFGQGTRLTVV.

This sequence joins TRBV24-1 and TRBJ2-1; perhaps TRBD1 as D (5 bases). V was cut by 6 bases and J by 5 bases, with 16 bases left in between. The germline V gene encodes CDR1 KGHDR and CDR2 SFDVKD. The CDR3 loop spans 15 amino acids. CDR3: CATSPPLGAHNEQFF. The CDR3 nucleotides are TGTGCCACCAGTCCCCCTTTAGGGGCTCACAATGAGCAGTTCTTC.

This clone has just one count. The rearrangement links TRBV5-1 to TRBJ1-1, with 9 bases matching TRBD1. After removal of 4 bases from V and 0 bases from J, the junction contained 13 bases not matched to a gene. The germline V gene encodes CDR1 SGHRS and CDR2 YFSETQ. CDR3 length equals 18 residues. The CDR3 is CASSHKPKTGGMNTEAFF. The CDR3 bases are TGCGCCAGCAGCCACAAACCTAAGACAGGGGGGATGAACACTGAAGCTTTCTTT.

This rearrangement joins TRBV5-1 to TRBJ2-3, with 13 positions matching TRBD2. The CDR3 length is 16 residues. Germline values: CDR1 SGHRS, CDR2 YFSETQ. V lost 8 bases, J lost 2 bases, and 8 bases stayed unmatched. The CDR3 DNA reads as TGCGCCAGGGGACTAGCGGGGCCCCCGTTCACAGATACGCAGTATTTT. Encoded protein: CARGLAGPPFTDTQYF.

The rearrangement uses TRBV4-3 and TRBJ1-1; no reliable D call. V lost 0 bases to trimming and J lost 0 bases, with 11 bases between them. The V gene's germline CDR1 is LGHNA and CDR2 YSLEER. The CDR3 length is 16 residues. The CDR3 nucleotides are TGCGCCAGCAGCCAAGATAGGAGTTTAATGAACACTGAAGCTTTCTTT. Protein product: CASSQDRSLMNTEAFF.

The chain employs TRBV2 and TRBJ1-2; the match to TRBD1 covers 9 bases. This CDR3 is built from 14 residues. V shed 5 bases and J 6 bases; nucleotides not matched to a gene: 7. Germline V gene lookup returns CDR1 SNHLY and CDR2 FYNNEI. Here the CDR3 DNA reads TGTGCCAGCAGTACCCCGGGACAGGGCCATGGCTACACCTTC. Protein product: CASSTPGQGHGYTF.

The chain is built from TRBV4-1 and TRBJ1-1; D uncertain. Germline V CDR1 and CDR2: MGHRA, YSYEKL. CDR3 size: 14 residues. V lost 4 bases and J 4 bases, leaving 13 bases between the germline ends. Written as DNA, the CDR3 is TGCGCCAGCAGCCTGGTGCGGCGGCGCACTGAAGCTTTCTTT. Translated, it gives CASSLVRRRTEAFF.

This chain joins TRBV15 and TRBJ2-4; D is unresolved. The CDR3 covers 14 residues. Germline CDR1 is LNHNV and CDR2 is YYDKDF (reference sequence). With 5 bases removed from V and 0 bases from J, the gap between germline ends came to 8 bases. The CDR3, as DNA: TGTGCCACCAGCGGTAGAGTAGCCAAAAACATTCAGTACTTC. Protein product: CATSGRVAKNIQYF.

The V and J genes are TRBV24-1 and TRBJ1-2; D might be TRBD1 (5 bases). V dropped 6 bases and J dropped 4 bases, with 11 bases sitting between them. In germline, CDR1 is KGHDR, CDR2 SFDVKD. The CDR3 covers 13 residues. The CDR3 nucleotides read TGTGCCACCAGTACCGGGACTTTCTATGGCTACACCTTC. Encoded protein: CATSTGTFYGYTF.

The rearrangement joins TRBV7-9 to TRBJ1-1, with D unresolved. The CDR3 covers 16 residues. Trimming stripped 3 bases from V and 7 bases from J, with 21 bases between. Germline assignment: CDR1 SEHNR and CDR2 FQNEAQ (reference sequence). The chain's CDR3 is CASSFLAVDWESEAFF. Here the CDR3 DNA reads TGTGCCAGCAGCTTTTTAGCCGTGGACTGGGAAAGTGAAGCTTTCTTT.

The genes are TRBV7-2 and TRBJ1-1, with D uncertain. V lost 5 bases and J 0 bases, leaving 7 bases between the germline ends. CDR3 size: 13 residues. Germline-derived CDR1 and CDR2 are SGHTA and FQGNSA. The CDR3 nucleotides read TGTGCCAGCAGCCCACTAATGAACACTGAAGCTTTCTTT. Translated, it gives CASSPLMNTEAFF.

The chain recombines TRBV11-3 with TRBJ2-1, with 7 positions matching TRBD2. The V gene end was trimmed by 4 bases and the J gene end by 2 bases; junction bases not matched to a gene: 8. Looked up from germline, CDR1 is SGHNT and CDR2 is YENEEA. This CDR3 is 16 amino acids long. The CDR3 coding sequence is TGTGCCAGCAGCTCAAACCGGGGGGACGCCTACAATGAGCAGTTCTTC. It is translated as CASSSNRGDAYNEQFF.